This T cell receptor (beta chain) was obtained from a study of cytomegalovirus exposure and HLA in healthy donors. The study's findings and limits: In vitro testing confirmed a few CMV-associated chains as specific for CMV antigens.

The CDR3 runs 16 residues. Per germline, CDR1 SEHNR and CDR2 FQNEAQ (reference sequence). The PCR had 60 Vbeta and 13 Jbeta primers. Measured with immunoSEQ multiplex PCR; TCRdb has only the in-frame clones, and not every one. The sample yields about 130,000 clones, around 73% seen once. In regard to this clone: Its target is not known. Germline and junction disagree at one end, which may indicate a read error.

The sequenced sample was PBMCs. This sequence originates from a female donor in good health and CMV-seronegative. The gene calls are TRBV7-9 and TRBJ2-2; the match to TRBD1 covers 11 bases. In nucleotides, the CDR3 is TGTTCCAGCAGCCCCGGACAGGGGGCGTCTACCGGGGAGCTGTTTTTT. Translated: CSSSPGQGASTGELFF.